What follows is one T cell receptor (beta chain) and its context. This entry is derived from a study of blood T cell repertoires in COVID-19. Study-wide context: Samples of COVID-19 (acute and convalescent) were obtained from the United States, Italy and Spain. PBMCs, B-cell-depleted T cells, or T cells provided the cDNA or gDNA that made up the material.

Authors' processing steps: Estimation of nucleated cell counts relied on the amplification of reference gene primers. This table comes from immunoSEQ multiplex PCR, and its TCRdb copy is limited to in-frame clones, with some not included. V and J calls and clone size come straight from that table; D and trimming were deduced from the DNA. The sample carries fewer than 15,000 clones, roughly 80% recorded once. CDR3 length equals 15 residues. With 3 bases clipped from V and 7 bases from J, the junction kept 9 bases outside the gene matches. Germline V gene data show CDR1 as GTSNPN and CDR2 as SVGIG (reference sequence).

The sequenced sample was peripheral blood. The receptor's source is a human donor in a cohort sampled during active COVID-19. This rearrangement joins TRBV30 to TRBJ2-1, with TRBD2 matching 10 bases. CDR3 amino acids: CAWSPTSGAWNEQFF. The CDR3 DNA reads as TGTGCCTGGAGCCCCACTAGCGGGGCCTGGAATGAGCAGTTCTTC.